The 25 T cell receptor beta chains given below trace back to one sample, sequenced in a study of low-dose radiotherapy and immunotherapy resistance in tumors (dated by TCRdb to between 2020 and 2023). Per the publication, the time point label means: after trial treatment. Per the publication, the treatment or condition label means: LDRT plus nivolumab, ipilimumab, low-dose cyclophosphamide and aspirin (RACIN trial). The sequencer listed for this sample is Illumina HiSeq 2500. To make first-strand cDNA, Superscript III was used along with a set of TRAV- and TRBV-specific primers so that both the TCRalpha and TCRbeta chains were covered. TCRs were amplified for about 20 PCR cycles with Phusion, using a constant-region primer paired with the adapter attached to the V primers. Using fastp trimming at Q25 and MiXCR clonotype assembly, TCRdb reanalyzed the public sequencing data and kept in-frame beta chains. Every entry covers one CDR3 protein and lists the most common genes and DNA from its rows. The sample data list just over 90,000 distinct CDR3 sequences, and around a fifth of these were observed just once. The biggest ten clones account for more than 10% of the sample.

This material consisted of PBMCs, taken after low-dose radiotherapy plus immunotherapy. Every receptor here comes from a female donor with ovarian cancer.

This clonotype was seen ten or more times. The chain links TRBV18 to TRBJ2-2; D is perhaps TRBD1 (6 bases). From germline, CDR1 is KGHSH and CDR2 LQKENI. V was clipped by 3 bases and J by 1 base, with 15 bases between them. This CDR3 region has 17 residues. CDR3 protein: CASSPTGPGLNTGELFF. As DNA, the CDR3 is TGTGCCAGCTCACCTACAGGGCCCGGGCTGAACACCGGGGAGCTGTTTTTT.

This clonotype was seen many times. V gene TRBV6-2 or TRBV6-3 combines with J gene TRBJ1-5, with D hard to call. This CDR3 contains 12 residues. Germline V gene sequence: CDR1 MNHEY, CDR2 SVGEGT. Deletions cut 5 bases from V and 6 bases from J, with 8 bases between. This CDR3 reads CASSKGTQPQHF. The CDR3 DNA reads as TGTGCCAGCAGTAAGGGTACTCAGCCCCAGCATTTT.

In this sample, this clonotype turned up many times. This sequence joins TRBV12-3 or TRBV12-4 and TRBJ2-5, with D maybe TRBD2 (6 bases). The CDR3 consists of 17 residues. V lost 4 bases and J 1 base, leaving 19 bases between the germline ends. In DNA, the CDR3 is TGTGCCAGCAGTTCCGGCGGGACTGCAGGTCGCCAAGAGACCCAGTACTTC. This sequence encodes CASSSGGTAGRQETQYF.

In this sample, this clonotype turned up once. A read error may explain this, as a much larger clone is one base away. The V and J genes are TRBV7-9 and TRBJ2-4; TRBD2 matches at 10 bases. With 3 bases clipped from V and 2 bases from J, the junction kept 10 bases outside the gene matches. The CDR3 is 18 residues long. Germline CDR1 and CDR2: SEHNR and FQNEAQ (reference sequence). The CDR3 sequence is CASSFETLAGVTKNIQYF. DNA for the CDR3: TGTGCCAGCAGCTTTGAGACGCTAGCGGGAGTGACCAAAAACATTCAGTACTTC.

This clonotype appeared many times. This sequence joins TRBV6-5 and TRBJ2-1, with D perhaps TRBD2 (5 bases). V was pared by 6 bases and J by 0 bases, with 15 bases between. The CDR3 runs to 16 residues. Germline CDR1 MNHEY, CDR2 SVGAGI. CDR3 sequence reads: CASSPSGLGSYNEQFF. For the CDR3, the DNA is TGTGCCAGCAGCCCATCGGGGTTGGGCTCCTACAATGAGCAGTTCTTC.

The chain couples TRBV25-1 to TRBJ2-7, with 7 positions matching TRBD1. This CDR3 has 13 residues. Germline assignment: CDR1 MGHDK and CDR2 SYGVNS. Trimming removed 8 bases from V and 5 bases from J; junction bases left unmatched: 9. The CDR3 coding sequence is TGTGCCAGCTCTGGACAGGAAGAGGACGAGCAGTACTTC. Its protein is CASSGQEEDEQYF.

This clonotype has a count of ten or more. V usage is TRBV28 and J usage is TRBJ1-1, with D unresolved. This CDR3 is 12 amino acids long. The germline CDR1 and CDR2 sequences are MDHEN and SYDVKM. V shed 1 base and J shed 2 bases, with 2 bases lying between them. The CDR3 is CASSLFNTEAFF. CDR3 DNA: TGTGCCAGCAGTTTATTTAACACTGAAGCTTTCTTT.

This sequence joins TRBV7-2 and TRBJ2-3; a possible D gene is TRBD2 (7 bases). Germline CDR1 reads SGHTA; CDR2 reads FQGNSA. Trimming pared 7 bases from V and 1 base from J, leaving 18 bases between. This CDR3 spans 16 amino acids. For the CDR3, the DNA is TGTGCCAGCACCCCCGCCGGGGGGCCTGGCACAGATACGCAGTATTTT. Translating gives CASTPAGGPGTDTQYF.

This clonotype has a count of ten or more. The gene calls are TRBV20-1 and TRBJ2-3, with D perhaps TRBD1 (5 bases). The CDR3 has 14 residues. The germline gives CDR1 DFQATT, CDR2 SNEGSKA (reference sequence). V lost 5 bases and J 2 bases, leaving 14 bases between the germline ends. CDR3 loop: CSALSQGYTDTQYF. The CDR3 DNA reads as TGCAGTGCTTTATCCCAGGGTTACACAGATACGCAGTATTTT.

J is TRBJ2-5 and V is TRBV18; D is unresolved. V was cut by 6 bases and J by 3 bases, with 11 bases left in between. There are 13 residues in the CDR3. Per germline, CDR1 KGHSH and CDR2 LQKENI. This CDR3 is CASSVASKETQYF. The CDR3 bases are TGTGCCAGCTCGGTCGCGTCAAAAGAGACCCAGTACTTC.

The table lists this clonotype with many counts. The V and J genes are TRBV6-2 or TRBV6-3 and TRBJ2-3, with TRBD2 matching over 9 bases. With 8 bases clipped from V and 2 bases from J, the junction kept 8 bases outside the gene matches. Germline CDR1 reads MNHEY; CDR2 reads SVGEGT. The CDR3 is made up of 15 amino acids. The CDR3 spells CASRSSGGNTDTQYF. The CDR3 DNA reads TGTGCCAGCCGGAGTAGCGGGGGCAACACAGATACGCAGTATTTT.

The chain employs TRBV19 and TRBJ1-2; D perhaps matches TRBD1 (6 bases). CDR1 is LNHDA, CDR2 SQIVND, per germline (reference sequence). This CDR3 has 16 residues. V shed 5 bases and J shed 3 bases, with 19 bases lying between them. CDR3 amino acids: CASSGPANRDYYGYTF. The CDR3 bases are TGTGCCAGTAGTGGACCAGCGAACAGGGATTACTATGGCTACACCTTC. Complete variable domain (other parts from reference TRBV19 and TRBJ1-2): DGGITQSPKYLFRKEGQNVTLSCEQNLNHDAMYWYRQDPGQGLRLIYYSQIVNDFQKGDIAEGYSVSREKKESFPLTVTSAQKNPTAFYLCASSGPANRDYYGYTFGSGTRLTVV.

This clonotype has more than one count but fewer than ten. The V call is TRBV28, the J call TRBJ1-2, with D unclear. The CDR3 is 14 amino acids. The ends were cut back, 3 bases at V and 0 bases at J, with 8 bases in the middle. Germline V gene sequence: CDR1 MDHEN, CDR2 SYDVKM. In nucleotides, the CDR3 is TGTGCCAGCAGTTTTCAGACAACTAACTATGGCTACACCTTC. It translates to CASSFQTTNYGYTF.

This clonotype was seen repeatedly, ten times or more. The chain is built from TRBV5-1 and TRBJ2-1; D perhaps matches TRBD2 (5 bases). CDR1 is SGHRS, CDR2 YFSETQ, per germline. The germline V and J ends were trimmed by 5 bases and 8 bases, with 8 bases remaining between them. This CDR3 region has 11 residues. The CDR3 loop is CASRLVDEQFF. DNA for the CDR3: TGCGCCAGCAGACTAGTAGATGAGCAGTTCTTC.

In its sample, this clonotype was seen many times. The chain joins TRBV20-1 to TRBJ2-7; D is uncertain. Trimming pared 3 bases from V and 5 bases from J, leaving 8 bases between. Looked up from germline, CDR1 is DFQATT and CDR2 is SNEGSKA (reference sequence). The CDR3 has 11 residues. CDR3 sequence: CSASHNHEQYF. Written as DNA, the CDR3 is TGCAGTGCTAGTCATAACCACGAGCAGTACTTC.

This clonotype was detected many times. A read error may account for a junction end that differs from germline. V and J are TRBV28 and TRBJ1-5; weak D call: TRBD1 (6 bases). There are 16 residues in the CDR3. Germline V gene data show CDR1 as MDHEN and CDR2 as SYDVKM. CDR3: CASSWGSGHSNQPQHF. The CDR3 DNA reads as TGTGCCAGTAGTTGGGGGTCGGGACATAGCAATCAGCCCCAGCATTTT.

The chain joins TRBV5-1 to TRBJ2-7, with 8 bases aligning to TRBD1. This CDR3 has 15 amino acids. Germline V gene sequence: CDR1 SGHRS, CDR2 YFSETQ. Trimming took 4 bases from V and 6 from J; bases not matched to a gene: 12. The CDR3 region is CASSITTGEVGEQYF. The CDR3 DNA reads TGCGCCAGCAGCATAACGACAGGGGAGGTGGGCGAGCAGTACTTC.

This clonotype was found a few times. The genes are TRBV3-1 and TRBJ2-5; 7 nucleotides line up with TRBD2. The V segment lost 4 bases and the J segment 1 base; nucleotides outside the gene matches: 9. CDR1 and CDR2 (germline): LGHDT, YNNKEL (reference sequence). The CDR3 totals 16 residues. For the CDR3, the DNA is TGTGCCAGCAGCCGAACCCCCCTAGCGGCCCAAGAGACCCAGTACTTC. Protein product: CASSRTPLAAQETQYF.

This clonotype was found many times. The rearrangement uses TRBV28 and TRBJ1-2, with a weak D call TRBD1 (5 bases). V lost 4 bases and J 4 bases, leaving 7 bases between the germline ends. This CDR3 contains 12 residues. Germline V gene sequence: CDR1 MDHEN, CDR2 SYDVKM. CDR3 in amino acids: CASSSGAYGYTF. The DNA of the CDR3 is TGTGCCAGCAGTTCCGGGGCCTATGGCTACACCTTC.

This clonotype was picked up many times. CDR3 residues: CASSQGNGVLPYNEQFF. The DNA of the CDR3 is TGTGCCAGCAGCCAAGGGAACGGGGTCCTTCCCTACAATGAGCAGTTCTTC. The rearrangement uses TRBV14 and TRBJ2-1; TRBD2 is a possible D gene (5 bases). Germline V gene sequence: CDR1 SGHDN, CDR2 FVKESK. This CDR3 region has 17 residues. Trimming stripped 1 base from V and 2 bases from J, with 15 bases between.

This clonotype has a count of ten or more. V gene TRBV9 combines with J gene TRBJ2-1; D tentatively reads TRBD1 or TRBD2 (5 bases each). This CDR3 spans 17 amino acids. Between the trimmed V and J ends, which lost 4 bases and 6 bases, there was a span of 23 bases. The V gene's germline CDR1 is SGDLS and CDR2 YYNGEE. CDR3 coding DNA: TGTGCCAGCAGCACCCACCATCCGGGACCGGGGCCCAATGAGCAGTTCTTC. Protein sequence: CASSTHHPGPGPNEQFF.

This clonotype was found many times. V and J are TRBV19 and TRBJ2-1; 7 bases are a match to TRBD1. The CDR3 covers 15 residues. Germline CDR1 reads LNHDA; CDR2 reads SQIVND (reference sequence). V shed 5 bases and J 9 bases; nucleotides not matched to a gene: 13. CDR3: CASSFWTGPVSEQFF. The CDR3 DNA reads TGTGCCAGTAGTTTCTGGACAGGCCCGGTCAGTGAGCAGTTCTTC.

This clonotype was counted ten times or more. The V gene is TRBV29-1, the J gene TRBJ2-2, with D possibly matching TRBD2 (6 bases). The V end was cut by 5 bases, the J end by 0 bases, with 10 bases between. Germline V gene data show CDR1 as SQVTM and CDR2 as ANQGSEA. The CDR3 totals 14 residues. CDR3 region: CSVLGGTNTGELFF. The CDR3 DNA reads as TGCAGCGTTCTAGGCGGGACGAACACCGGGGAGCTGTTTTTT.

The sample holds many counts of this clonotype. The CDR3 loop is CAIRDRGISGSPLHF. The CDR3 nucleotides are TGTGCCATCAGGGACAGGGGTATATCGGGATCACCCCTCCACTTT. The rearrangement uses TRBV10-3 and TRBJ1-6; TRBD1 agrees at 9 bases. CDR1 ENHRY and CDR2 SYGVKD come from the germline V gene. The CDR3 is made up of 15 amino acids. V gave up 6 bases and J gave up 10 bases; unmatched junction bases: 10.

This clonotype was detected many times. This chain uses TRBV12-3 or TRBV12-4 with TRBJ1-1; D is uncertain. Trimming removed 2 bases from V and 0 bases from J, with 4 bases in between. This CDR3 is built from 13 residues. The CDR3 region is CASSLRLNTEAFF. CDR3 nucleotides: TGTGCCAGCAGTTTAAGACTGAACACTGAAGCTTTCTTT.